This T cell receptor beta chain was obtained from a study of cytomegalovirus exposure and HLA in healthy donors. Findings and limits, study-wide: In a later analysis, HLA-associated TCR beta chains were more clonally expanded than equally common others. Highly shared variants forming one cluster were likely a sequencing artifact. At a 0.05 false discovery rate, a later analysis found about 17,000 TCR beta sequences to be associated with HLA alleles.

Details on this clone: The target antigen is unknown.

Primers: 60 Vbeta forward and 13 Jbeta reverse. Profiled with immunoSEQ multiplex PCR; TCRdb holds only in-frame clones, not every one. The sample shows approximately 200,000 clones, roughly 80% of them seen only once. The CDR3 is 14 residues long. Germline V gene data show CDR1 as MDHEN and CDR2 as SYDVKM. Trimming cost V 7 bases and J 3 bases, with 15 bases left between them. The chain couples TRBV28 to TRBJ1-2, with no clear D. Sequencing was carried out using PBMCs. This sequence originates from a girl aged 5-17 years in good health and CMV-seronegative. This CDR3 reads CASNLRVVDYGYTF. CDR3 nucleotide sequence: TGTGCCAGCAATCTGAGGGTGGTGGACTATGGCTACACCTTC.